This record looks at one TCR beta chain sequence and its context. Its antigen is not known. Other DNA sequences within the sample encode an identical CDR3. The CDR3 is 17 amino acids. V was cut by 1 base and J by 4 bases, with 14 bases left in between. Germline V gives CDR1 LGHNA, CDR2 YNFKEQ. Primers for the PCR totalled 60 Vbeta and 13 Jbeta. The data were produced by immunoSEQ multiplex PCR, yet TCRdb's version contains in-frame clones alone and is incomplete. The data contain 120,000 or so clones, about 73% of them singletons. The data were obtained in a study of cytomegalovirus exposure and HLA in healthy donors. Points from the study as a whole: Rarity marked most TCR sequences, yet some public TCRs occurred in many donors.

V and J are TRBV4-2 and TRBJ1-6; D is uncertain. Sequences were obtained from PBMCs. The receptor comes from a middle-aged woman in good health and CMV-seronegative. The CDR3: CASSQVRMGLYNSPLHF. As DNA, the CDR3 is TGTGCCAGCAGCCAAGTTCGTATGGGCCTTTATAATTCACCCCTCCACTTT.